These 9 T cell receptor beta chains originate from one sample sequenced in a study of cytomegalovirus exposure and HLA in healthy donors. The PCR made use of 60 Vbeta and 13 Jbeta primers. Profiled with immunoSEQ multiplex PCR; TCRdb holds only in-frame clones, not every one. In all, the sample yields just under 80,000 clones. The specimen sequenced was PBMCs. Receptors were obtained from a man between 18 and 29 years old in good health and CMV-seropositive.

The rearrangement links TRBV6-1 to TRBJ1-6; D may be TRBD1 (5 bases). CDR1 and CDR2 from the germline V gene are MNHNS and SASEGT. Trimming removed 4 bases from V and 7 bases from J, with 11 bases in between. CDR3 length: 14 amino acids. CDR3 nucleotide sequence: TGTGCCAGCAGTGTTGACAGTGAAAATTCACCCCTCCACTTT. Its protein is CASSVDSENSPLHF.

The rearrangement uses TRBV19 and TRBJ1-2; D may be TRBD1 (6 bases). The V gene lost 5 bases and the J gene lost 5 bases, with 9 bases spanning the gap. The CDR3 runs 12 residues. CDR1 and CDR2 (germline): LNHDA, SQIVND (reference sequence). CDR3 sequence (DNA): TGTGCCAGTAGTGCAGGGGATTATGGCTACACCTTC. Translated, it gives CASSAGDYGYTF.

The chain combines TRBV5-1 with TRBJ2-1; D gene unclear. Germline loops: CDR1 SGHRS, CDR2 YFSETQ. V was cut by 2 bases and J by 10 bases, with 7 bases left in between. The CDR3 covers 11 residues. CDR3 nucleotides: TGCGCCAGCAGCTTAGCGCAGGAGCAGTTCTTC. Protein product: CASSLAQEQFF.

This chain links TRBV6-5 with TRBJ1-5; possible D gene TRBD1, 6 bases. Germline V gene data show CDR1 as MNHEY and CDR2 as SVGAGI. This CDR3 has 14 residues. Trimming cost V 4 bases and J 6 bases, with 13 bases left between them. CDR3: CASSSWDKSQPQHF. The CDR3 coding sequence is TGTGCCAGCAGTTCCTGGGACAAAAGTCAGCCCCAGCATTTT.

The chain couples TRBV6-1 to TRBJ2-7, with no clear D. This CDR3 is 13 amino acids long. V was clipped by 2 bases and J by 5 bases, with 10 bases between them. Germline values: CDR1 MNHNS, CDR2 SASEGT. The CDR3 DNA sequence: TGTGCCAGCAGTGAACAGGATGCGCACGAGCAGTACTTC. This gives the protein CASSEQDAHEQYF.

In the case of this clone: The junction and the germline gene differ at one end; a read error may be behind it. J is TRBJ1-2 and V is TRBV19, with D possibly TRBD1 on 5 matching bases. The germline CDR1 and CDR2 sequences are LNHDA and SQIVND (reference sequence). This CDR3 comprises 13 residues. The CDR3 loop is CASSLGIPRGCTF. The CDR3 DNA is TGTGCCAGTAGTCTCGGCATCCCTAGGGGCTGCACCTTC.

The chain joins TRBV2 to TRBJ1-6; 7 nucleotides agree with TRBD1. CDR1 SNHLY and CDR2 FYNNEI come from the germline V gene. The trim removed 8 bases at V and 2 bases at J, leaving 3 bases unmatched. The CDR3 extends over 14 amino acids. For the CDR3, the DNA is TGTGCCAGCCGCGGACAGGCCTATAATTCACCCCTCCACTTT. It specifies CASRGQAYNSPLHF.

The chain combines TRBV6-4 with TRBJ1-1; the D gene is possibly TRBD1 (5 bases). Per germline, CDR1 MRHNA and CDR2 SNTAGT. The ends were cut back, 0 bases at V and 4 bases at J, with 12 bases in the middle. The CDR3 has 15 residues. The CDR3 bases are TGTGCCAGCAGTGACTCGACGGGGGGAGCCACTGAAGCTTTCTTT. Protein product: CASSDSTGGATEAFF.

The chain joins TRBV13 to TRBJ2-7; 10 bases fit TRBD2. V lost 4 bases and J lost 3; bases outside the gene matches: 3. CDR1 is PRHDT, CDR2 FYEKMQ, per germline (reference sequence). The CDR3 is made up of 14 amino acids. CDR3 nucleotides: TGTGCCAGCAGCTCAGGGACTAGCGTCTACGAGCAGTACTTC. Protein product: CASSSGTSVYEQYF.